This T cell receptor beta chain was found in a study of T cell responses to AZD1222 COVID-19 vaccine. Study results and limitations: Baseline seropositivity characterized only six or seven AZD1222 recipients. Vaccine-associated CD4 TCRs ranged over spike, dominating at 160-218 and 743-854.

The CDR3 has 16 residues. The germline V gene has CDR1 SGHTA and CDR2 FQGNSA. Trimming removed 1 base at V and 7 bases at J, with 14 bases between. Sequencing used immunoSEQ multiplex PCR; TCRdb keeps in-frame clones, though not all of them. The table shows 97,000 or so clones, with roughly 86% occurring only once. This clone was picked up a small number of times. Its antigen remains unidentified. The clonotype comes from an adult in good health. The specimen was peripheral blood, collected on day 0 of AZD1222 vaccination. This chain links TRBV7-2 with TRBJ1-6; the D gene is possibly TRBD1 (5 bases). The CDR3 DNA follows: TGTGCCAGCAGCTTAGTATCTGGGACCGGAAATTCACCCCTCCACTTT. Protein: CASSLVSGTGNSPLHF.